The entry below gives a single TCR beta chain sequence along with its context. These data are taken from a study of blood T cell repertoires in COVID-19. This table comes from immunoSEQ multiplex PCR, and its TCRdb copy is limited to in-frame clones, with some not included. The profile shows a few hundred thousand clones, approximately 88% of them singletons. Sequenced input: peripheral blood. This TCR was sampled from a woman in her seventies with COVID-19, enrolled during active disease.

CDR3 nucleotides: TGTGCCAGCAGCTGGGGGGGAGGGACAGGCCTTGAAGCTTTCTTT. Residues: CASSWGGGTGLEAFF. The chain links TRBV7-2 to TRBJ1-1; 8 bases map to TRBD1. The CDR3 sequence is 15 residues long. V shed 4 bases and J 7 bases; nucleotides not matched to a gene: 11. Germline CDR1 SGHTA, CDR2 FQGNSA.